Below are 3 T cell receptor beta chains sequenced from a single sample in a study of post-analysis software for immune sequencing data. Whole-study findings and limits: Controls showed lower frequencies than patients for five TRBV segments, and TRBV5-6, TRBV5-1 and TRBV20-1 were among these.

TCR beta libraries were prepared from cDNA with unique molecular identifiers. TCRdb called the PCR reads again in MiXCR, with one record for every CDR3 protein. The table includes about 400,000 distinct CDR3 sequences, less than 40% detected once. These receptors' targets are unknown. Material for sequencing was blood. The receptors here all came from a girl between 10 and 17 years old with multiple sclerosis.

The rearrangement uses TRBV20-1 and TRBJ2-3, with 9 bases matching TRBD2. The CDR3 length is 15 residues. Germline V lookup: CDR1 DFQATT, CDR2 SNEGSKA (reference sequence). Trimming at V came to 1 base and at J to 4 bases, leaving 6 bases not matched to a gene. The CDR3 sequence is CSARGVSGGSDTQYF. Here the CDR3 DNA reads TGCAGTGCTAGAGGGGTTAGCGGGGGATCAGATACGCAGTATTTT.

The genes are TRBV3-1 and TRBJ1-2; 10 nucleotides line up with TRBD1. J was trimmed by 8 bases and V by 5 bases; bases with no gene match: 5. Germline V gene sequence: CDR1 LGHDT, CDR2 YNNKEL (reference sequence). The CDR3 consists of 13 residues. CDR3 sequence (DNA): TGTGCCAGCAGCTGGGACAGGGGCGACGGCTACACCTTC. Translation: CASSWDRGDGYTF.

The chain is built from TRBV4-1 and TRBJ2-3; 8 bases are a match to TRBD2. Looked up from germline, CDR1 is MGHRA and CDR2 is YSYEKL. V lost 0 bases and J lost 0; bases outside the gene matches: 8. CDR3 length: 18 amino acids. The CDR3 DNA reads as TGCGCCAGCAGCCAAGATTTAGGACTAGCCTCTAGCACAGATACGCAGTATTTT. The encoded protein is CASSQDLGLASSTDTQYF.